This TCR beta chain was sequenced for a study of response to subunit inactivated influenza vaccine. Study-wide findings and caveats: Researchers suggested that each seasonal influenza vaccination recruits few new T cells.

TCRdb fed the RT-PCR reads into MiXCR, producing one record per CDR3 protein. The table lists 500,000 to 600,000 distinct CDR3 sequences, approximately 7.1% of them singletons. Only a few counts were recorded for this clonotype. No antigen is known for it. The germline V gene has CDR1 SGHVS and CDR2 FNYEAQ. With 4 bases clipped from V and 4 bases from J, the junction kept 2 bases outside the gene matches. The CDR3 covers 14 residues. Sequenced material: PBMCs from blood, taken 23 to 25 months after vaccination. The TCR comes from a man aged 45 to 70 who received an inactivated influenza vaccine. V is TRBV7-6 and J is TRBJ2-3; 10 nucleotides line up with TRBD2. The CDR3 loop reads CASSSGLAPDTQYF. The CDR3 nucleotides read TGTGCCAGCAGCTCGGGACTAGCGCCAGATACGCAGTATTTT.